Sequencing of this TCR beta chain was carried out in a study of blood T cell repertoires in COVID-19. There are 13 residues in the CDR3. V was trimmed by 5 bases and J by 2 bases, leaving 10 bases between them. Germline-derived CDR1 and CDR2 are GTSNPN and SVGIG (reference sequence). Sequencing was performed with immunoSEQ multiplex PCR; in TCRdb, only in-frame clones are kept and a portion is missing. The sample carries 45,000 to 50,000 clones, 83% recorded once. This TCR came from a man at least 80 years old in a cohort sampled during active COVID-19. The sample taken for sequencing was peripheral blood. The chain uses TRBV30 and TRBJ1-5; D ambiguous. CDR3: CAWAGGGNQPQHF. CDR3 in DNA: TGTGCCTGGGCAGGAGGCGGCAATCAGCCCCAGCATTTT.